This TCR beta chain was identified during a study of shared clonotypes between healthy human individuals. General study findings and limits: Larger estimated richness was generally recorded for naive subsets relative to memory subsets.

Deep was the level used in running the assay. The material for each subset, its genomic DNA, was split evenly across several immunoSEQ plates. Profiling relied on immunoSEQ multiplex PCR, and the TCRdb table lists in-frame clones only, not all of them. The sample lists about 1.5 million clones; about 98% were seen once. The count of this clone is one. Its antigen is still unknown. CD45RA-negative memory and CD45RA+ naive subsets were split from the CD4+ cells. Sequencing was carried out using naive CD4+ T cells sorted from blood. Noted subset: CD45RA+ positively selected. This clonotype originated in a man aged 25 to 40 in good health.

Written as DNA, the CDR3 is TGTGCCAGCAGCTTCCCGGGAGGGGCCAACGTCCTGACTTTC. It encodes CASSFPGGANVLTF. V and J are TRBV5-5 and TRBJ2-6; TRBD2 might be the D (5 bases). Germline lookup yields CDR1 SGHKS and CDR2 YYEKEE (reference sequence). Trimming took 2 bases from V and 4 from J, leaving 7 bases between them. CDR3 size: 14 residues.